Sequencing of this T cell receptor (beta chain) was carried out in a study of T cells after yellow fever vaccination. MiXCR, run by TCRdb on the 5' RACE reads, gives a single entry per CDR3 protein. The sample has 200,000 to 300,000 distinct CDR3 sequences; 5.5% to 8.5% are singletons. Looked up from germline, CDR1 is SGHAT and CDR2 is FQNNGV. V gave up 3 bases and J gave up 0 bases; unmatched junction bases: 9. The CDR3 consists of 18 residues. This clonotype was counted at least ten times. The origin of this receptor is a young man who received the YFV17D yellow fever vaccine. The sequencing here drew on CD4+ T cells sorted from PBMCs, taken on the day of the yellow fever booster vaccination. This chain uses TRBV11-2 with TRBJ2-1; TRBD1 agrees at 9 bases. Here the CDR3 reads CASSLFGQGTPSYNEQFF. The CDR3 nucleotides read TGTGCCAGCAGCTTGTTCGGACAGGGGACACCCTCCTACAATGAGCAGTTCTTC.